The 29 T cell receptor beta chains given below trace back to one sample, sequenced in a study of OX40 agonist ivuxolimab in advanced cancers. Generated by immunoSEQ multiplex PCR, the TCRdb table keeps only in-frame clones and is missing some. This sample has roughly 68,000 clones, with 80% to 90% found just once. Sample: CD4+ or CD8+ T cells sorted from blood, taken in a trial of the OX40 agonist ivuxolimab. The receptors were sampled from an adult with an advanced solid tumor such as melanoma, head and neck, liver or kidney cancer.

The V call is TRBV9, the J call TRBJ1-5; D is perhaps TRBD1 (5 bases). The germline gives CDR1 SGDLS, CDR2 YYNGEE. The CDR3 covers 20 residues. The V end lost 0 bases, the J end lost 0 bases, and 22 bases lay between the germline ends. In nucleotides, the CDR3 is TGTGCCAGCAGCGTAGTTGTCGGACGGGGGACCTTCTATAGCAATCAGCCCCAGCATTTT. It codes for CASSVVVGRGTFYSNQPQHF.

The chain carries TRBV5-6 and TRBJ2-5; no reliable D call. V was pared by 4 bases and J by 5 bases, with 9 bases between. Looked up from germline, CDR1 is SGHDT and CDR2 is YYEEEE. The CDR3 spans 12 residues. The chain's CDR3 is CASSLDGETQYF. The DNA for the CDR3 is TGTGCCAGCAGCCTGGATGGGGAGACCCAGTACTTC.

J is TRBJ1-5 and V is TRBV18, with 7 bases aligning to TRBD1. This CDR3 is 16 amino acids long. From germline, CDR1 is KGHSH and CDR2 LQKENI. Trimming at V came to 0 bases and at J to 5 bases, leaving 7 bases not matched to a gene. The CDR3 loop reads CASSPPAIGGYQPQHF. CDR3 coding DNA: TGTGCCAGCTCACCACCGGCAATAGGGGGCTATCAGCCCCAGCATTTT. Combining the CDR3 with reference TRBV18 and TRBJ1-5 gives the whole variable domain NAGVMQNPRHLVRRRGQEARLRCSPMKGHSHVYWYRQLPEEGLKFMVYLQKENIIDESGMPKERFSAEFPKEGPSILRIQQVVRGDSAAYFCASSPPAIGGYQPQHFGDGTRLSIL.

J is TRBJ2-5 and V is TRBV5-4; the match to TRBD1 covers 8 bases. Germline-derived CDR1 and CDR2 are SGHNT and YYREEE (reference sequence). V trimming: 4 bases; J trimming: 5 bases; junction bases outside the gene matches: 10. This CDR3 region has 15 residues. The CDR3 loop reads CASSLSDRVGETQYF. DNA of the CDR3: TGTGCCAGCAGCCTTTCGGACAGGGTGGGGGAGACCCAGTACTTC.

V is TRBV6-5 and J is TRBJ1-2; no definite D call. Trimming cost V 0 bases and J 5 bases, with 7 bases left between them. CDR1 and CDR2 (germline): MNHEY, SVGAGI. This CDR3 spans 13 amino acids. CDR3 DNA sequence: TGTGCCAGCAGTTACTCTGGCAGGTATGGCTACACCTTC. Amino acid sequence: CASSYSGRYGYTF.

The chain couples TRBV15 to TRBJ2-1, with D unresolved. CDR3 size: 16 residues. The V gene's germline CDR1 is LNHNV and CDR2 YYDKDF (reference sequence). Trimming removed 0 bases from V and 1 base from J, with 10 bases in between. The CDR3 nucleotides are TGTGCCACCAGCAGAGACGGCAGGTCGTCCTACAATGAGCAGTTCTTC. Encoded protein: CATSRDGRSSYNEQFF.

V usage is TRBV19 and J usage is TRBJ2-1; maybe TRBD2 (9 bases). Trimming pared 5 bases from V and 9 bases from J, leaving 32 bases between. Germline-derived CDR1 and CDR2 are LNHDA and SQIVND (reference sequence). The CDR3 runs 19 residues. CDR3 in amino acids: CASSPTGDRGLSGSPEQFF. CDR3 nucleotide sequence: TGTGCCAGTAGTCCGACAGGGGATCGGGGTCTTAGCGGGAGTCCTGAGCAGTTCTTC.

V is TRBV6-4 and J is TRBJ2-3; 11 bases line up with TRBD2. This CDR3 is 15 amino acids long. The V gene's germline CDR1 is MRHNA and CDR2 SNTAGT. Trimming removed 6 bases from V and 1 base from J; junction bases left unmatched: 3. The CDR3 is CASSLLAGGTDTQYF. DNA for the CDR3: TGTGCCAGCAGCTTACTAGCGGGGGGCACAGATACGCAGTATTTT.

Only one count was recorded for this clone. The chain uses TRBV12-5 and TRBJ2-1; D is perhaps TRBD1 (6 bases). Germline CDR1 and CDR2: LGHNT and FRNRAP. The CDR3 loop spans 12 amino acids. The germline V and J ends were trimmed by 5 bases and 10 bases, with 12 bases remaining between them. The CDR3 loop is CASGKDRWEQFF. CDR3 DNA: TGTGCTAGTGGTAAGGACAGATGGGAGCAGTTCTTC. The entire variable domain, with the rest obtained from reference TRBV12-5 and TRBJ2-1, is as follows: DARVTQTPRHKVTEMGQEVTMRCQPILGHNTVFWYRQTMMQGLELLAYFRNRAPLDDSGMPKDRFSAEMPDATLATLKIQPSEPRDSAVYFCASGKDRWEQFFGPGTRLTVL.

The V call is TRBV7-9, the J call TRBJ2-7, with a tentative D call TRBD1 (6 bases). In germline, CDR1 is SEHNR, CDR2 FQNEAQ (reference sequence). The CDR3 has 13 residues. V was shortened by 4 bases and J by 2 bases, with 9 bases between the two germline ends. CDR3 DNA sequence: TGTGCCAGCAGCTCCAGGGGTCCCTACGAGCAGTACTTC. This encodes CASSSRGPYEQYF.

The rearrangement joins TRBV7-6 to TRBJ1-3; TRBD1 matches 7 bases. J lost 2 bases, V lost 5 bases, and 6 bases had no gene match. The CDR3 covers 15 residues. Germline values: CDR1 SGHVS, CDR2 FNYEAQ. The CDR3 DNA reads as TGTGCCAGCAGCGTCGCTACAGGGGCTGGAAACACCATATATTTT. Protein: CASSVATGAGNTIYF. The whole variable domain, remainder taken from reference TRBV7-6 and TRBJ1-3, is GAGVSQSPRYKVTKRGQDVALRCDPISGHVSLYWYRQALGQGPEFLTYFNYEAQQDKSGLPNDRFSAERPEGSISTLTIQRTEQRDSAMYRCASSVATGAGNTIYFGEGSWLTVV.

The J gene is TRBJ2-1, the V gene TRBV5-1, with D perhaps TRBD2 (5 bases). The CDR3 runs to 15 residues. Deletions cut 8 bases from V and 5 bases from J, with 20 bases between. Per germline, CDR1 SGHRS and CDR2 YFSETQ. For the CDR3, the DNA is TGCGCCAGTACTATGGCCGCTTCGGGAAACAATGAGCAGTTCTTC. This translates into CASTMAASGNNEQFF.

V gene TRBV19 combines with J gene TRBJ2-5; perhaps TRBD1 as D (6 bases). The V gene's germline CDR1 is LNHDA and CDR2 SQIVND (reference sequence). The germline V and J ends were trimmed by 1 base and 5 bases, with 11 bases remaining between them. CDR3 length: 14 amino acids. DNA of the CDR3: TGTGCCAGTAGTATAGGCAGGGGTGGCGAGACCCAGTACTTC. Translating it yields CASSIGRGGETQYF.

J is TRBJ2-1 and V is TRBV6-5; 7 bases agree with TRBD2. The CDR3 contains 15 residues. With V trimmed by 2 bases and J by 8 bases, 9 bases remained unmatched. Germline loops: CDR1 MNHEY, CDR2 SVGAGI. The CDR3 sequence is CASSYTGGPKHEQFF. Written as DNA, the CDR3 is TGTGCCAGCAGTTACACGGGGGGACCTAAGCATGAGCAGTTCTTC.

CDR3 residues: CASSNSRGSYEQYF. The CDR3 nucleotides are TGTGCCAGCAGCAACTCGCGGGGGTCCTACGAGCAGTACTTC. The chain recombines TRBV5-6 with TRBJ2-7; 7 bases match TRBD2. The germline V gene has CDR1 SGHDT and CDR2 YYEEEE. The V segment lost 4 bases and the J segment 1 base; nucleotides outside the gene matches: 5. This CDR3 has 14 amino acids.

The chain recombines TRBV5-6 with TRBJ2-5; D possibly corresponds to TRBD1 (6 bases). V lost 1 base, J lost 0 bases, and 10 bases lay in between. Germline V lookup: CDR1 SGHDT, CDR2 YYEEEE. The CDR3 has 15 residues. CDR3 DNA sequence: TGTGCCAGCAGCTTGAAGGGGGACCACCAAGAGACCCAGTACTTC. It codes for CASSLKGDHQETQYF.

V usage is TRBV7-2 and J usage is TRBJ2-1; the D gene is possibly TRBD2 (5 bases). The CDR3 is 16 residues long. V was shortened by 7 bases and J by 0 bases, with 16 bases between the two germline ends. The V gene's germline CDR1 is SGHTA and CDR2 FQGNSA. CDR3 nucleotides: TGTGCCAGCACCCCCGGGATGACGAGCTCCTACAATGAGCAGTTCTTC. This sequence encodes CASTPGMTSSYNEQFF.

The gene calls are TRBV7-9 and TRBJ1-2; no definite D call. This CDR3 comprises 16 residues. Trimming took 5 bases from V and 4 from J, leaving 20 bases between them. CDR1 SEHNR and CDR2 FQNEAQ come from the germline V gene (reference sequence). CDR3 region: CASSQDTGKGPYGYTF. The CDR3 region has the DNA TGTGCCAGCAGCCAAGACACCGGGAAGGGCCCCTATGGCTACACCTTC.

V usage is TRBV29-1 and J usage is TRBJ1-5; unclear D gene. The CDR3 length is 10 residues. Germline-derived CDR1 and CDR2 are SQVTM and ANQGSEA. V lost 7 bases and J 11 bases, leaving 12 bases between the germline ends. This CDR3 reads CSALGLSQHF. CDR3 coding DNA: TGCAGCGCGTTAGGACTGTCCCAGCATTTT.

This sequence joins TRBV27 and TRBJ2-5; perhaps TRBD2 as D (5 bases). The CDR3 totals 15 residues. V was cut by 0 bases and J by 5 bases, with 13 bases left in between. Per the germline V gene, CDR1 is MNHEY and CDR2 is SMNVEV (reference sequence). This CDR3 reads CASSLSPGFEETQYF. CDR3 coding DNA: TGTGCCAGCAGTTTATCTCCGGGATTCGAGGAGACCCAGTACTTC.

The chain joins TRBV28 to TRBJ2-7; 7 nucleotides agree with TRBD1. V was pared by 4 bases and J by 10 bases, with 10 bases of the junction left unmatched. The CDR3 runs 13 residues. Germline values: CDR1 MDHEN, CDR2 SYDVKM. DNA for the CDR3: TGTGCCAGCAGTTCAGTCCCGGGACAGTTCCAGTACTTC. This gives the protein CASSSVPGQFQYF.

The chain has TRBV6-6 and TRBJ2-2; either TRBD1 or TRBD2 may fit D (5 bases each). Trimming removed 6 bases at V and 1 base at J, with 12 bases between. Germline V gene data show CDR1 as MNHNY and CDR2 as SVGAGI (reference sequence). There are 15 residues in the CDR3. In DNA, the CDR3 is TGTGCCAGCAGCTGGGACGGCTGGAACACCGGGGAGCTGTTTTTT. This encodes CASSWDGWNTGELFF.

The chain recombines TRBV12-5 with TRBJ2-5, with no clear D. Germline lookup yields CDR1 LGHNT and CDR2 FRNRAP. The CDR3 consists of 13 residues. V lost 4 bases and J lost 3, with 9 bases in between. In nucleotides, the CDR3 is TGTGCTAGTGGTTCCGGGCTAAAAGAGACCCAGTACTTC. It yields the protein CASGSGLKETQYF.

This sequence joins TRBV9 and TRBJ1-4, with D perhaps matching TRBD1 (5 bases). CDR1 SGDLS and CDR2 YYNGEE come from the germline V gene. The CDR3 is 14 residues long. V dropped 4 bases and J dropped 2 bases, with 9 bases sitting between them. The chain's CDR3 is CASSSGITNEKLFF. The CDR3 DNA reads as TGTGCCAGCAGCTCAGGGATTACTAATGAAAAACTGTTTTTT.

The chain employs TRBV6-1 and TRBJ1-5; D call uncertain. CDR1 is MNHNS, CDR2 SASEGT, per germline. The V end was cut by 1 base, the J end by 9 bases, with 13 bases between. This CDR3 is 14 amino acids long. This CDR3 is CASSEGAGPSPQHF. Written as DNA, the CDR3 is TGTGCCAGCAGTGAAGGGGCCGGCCCCTCGCCCCAGCATTTT.

This chain links TRBV5-4 with TRBJ2-3, with unresolved D. V lost 4 bases, J lost 5 bases, and 11 bases lay in between. The CDR3 is 13 amino acids. CDR1 and CDR2 (germline): SGHNT, YYREEE (reference sequence). The DNA for the CDR3 is TGTGCCAGCAGCCTATGGGGTGGAGATACGCAGTATTTT. This encodes CASSLWGGDTQYF. The full variable domain, in which reference TRBV5-4 and TRBJ2-3 provide the parts outside the CDR3, is ETGVTQSPTHLIKTRGQQVTLRCSSQSGHNTVSWYQQALGQGPQFIFQYYREEENGRGNFPPRFSGLQFPNYSSELNVNALELDDSALYLCASSLWGGDTQYFGPGTRLTVL.

The CDR3 DNA sequence: TGTGCCATCAACCTCATGACAGCCCTTATAGCTGTCAGAAAAAGCGATAGCACAGATACGCAGTATTTT. It is translated as CAINLMTALIAVRKSDSTDTQYF. This chain links TRBV10-3 with TRBJ2-3, with D tentatively TRBD1 (5 bases). The CDR3 extends over 23 amino acids. Trimming removed 7 bases from V and 0 bases from J, with 38 bases in between. CDR1 ENHRY and CDR2 SYGVKD come from the germline V gene.

The chain employs TRBV7-2 and TRBJ1-1; D remains ambiguous. Deletions cut 5 bases from V and 0 bases from J, with 7 bases between. The CDR3 contains 13 residues. CDR1 is SGHTA and CDR2 is FQGNSA in the germline V gene. The CDR3 loop is CASSGIMNTEAFF. CDR3 nucleotides: TGTGCCAGCAGCGGAATAATGAACACTGAAGCTTTCTTT. Supplemented by reference TRBV7-2 and TRBJ1-1, the full variable domain reads GAGVSQSPSNKVTEKGKDVELRCDPISGHTALYWYRQSLGQGLEFLIYFQGNSAPDKSGLPSDRFSAERTGGSVSTLTIQRTQQEDSAVYLCASSGIMNTEAFFGQGTRLTVV.

The chain combines TRBV7-8 with TRBJ2-1; a possible D gene is TRBD2 (6 bases). V lost 1 base and J lost 8, with 12 bases in between. Germline V gives CDR1 SGHVS, CDR2 FQNEAQ. This CDR3 spans 14 amino acids. DNA for the CDR3: TGTGCCAGCAGCTTAGTTGGTAGCGGCTATGAGCAGTTCTTC. Its protein is CASSLVGSGYEQFF.